The 11 T cell receptor beta chains listed next were all sequenced from one sample in a study of shared clonotypes between healthy human individuals. Produced via immunoSEQ multiplex PCR; TCRdb's table is partial and in-frame only. In the table there are hundreds of thousands of clones, approximately 73% of which are singletons. Input material: memory CD4+ T cells sorted from blood. Subset of the sample: CD45RA-negative fraction. The receptors stem from a woman aged 30 to 39 in good health.

The CDR3 bases are TGTGCCAGCAGCATACAGGGATTCCAAGAGACCCAGTACTTC. It yields the protein CASSIQGFQETQYF. V is TRBV7-2 and J is TRBJ2-5; D possibly corresponds to TRBD1 (6 bases). Germline values: CDR1 SGHTA, CDR2 FQGNSA. The V gene lost 5 bases and the J gene lost 1 base, with 11 bases spanning the gap. The CDR3 length is 14 residues.

This clone has just a few counts. This sequence joins TRBV10-3 and TRBJ2-2, with 9 bases matching TRBD2. CDR1 and CDR2 (germline): ENHRY, SYGVKD. Trimming removed 4 bases from V and 1 base from J; junction bases left unmatched: 4. The CDR3 is made up of 16 amino acids. CDR3 loop: CAISGPSGMNTGELFF. For the CDR3, the DNA is TGTGCCATCAGTGGTCCTAGCGGGATGAACACCGGGGAGCTGTTTTTT.

This clone was picked up a small number of times. The chain joins TRBV5-4 to TRBJ1-5; the D is unclear. Germline CDR1 reads SGHNT; CDR2 reads YYREEE (reference sequence). This CDR3 is 13 amino acids long. V lost 4 bases and J lost 1, with 6 bases in between. The CDR3 sequence is CASSVDSNQPQHF. The CDR3 nucleotides are TGTGCCAGCAGCGTTGACAGCAATCAGCCCCAGCATTTT.

Here the CDR3 DNA reads TGTGCCAGCAGTCCCCACGAAGCCGAGACGAGCTCCTACGAGCAGTACTTC. Translation gives CASSPHEAETSSYEQYF. The V and J genes are TRBV28 and TRBJ2-7, with unresolved D. This CDR3 has 17 residues. V lost 5 bases, J lost 0 bases, and 20 bases lay in between. Germline CDR1 and CDR2: MDHEN and SYDVKM.

CDR3: CAWTSGRDNSPLHF. CDR3 DNA: TGTGCCTGGACCTCGGGGAGGGATAATTCACCCCTCCACTTT. The chain recombines TRBV30 with TRBJ1-6; D not resolved. The CDR3 consists of 14 residues. Germline V gene lookup returns CDR1 GTSNPN and CDR2 SVGIG (reference sequence). The V end lost 4 bases, the J end lost 5 bases, and 12 bases lay between the germline ends.

The J gene is TRBJ2-7, the V gene TRBV5-5, with D perhaps TRBD1 (5 bases). The CDR3 is 13 amino acids. The germline gives CDR1 SGHKS, CDR2 YYEKEE (reference sequence). Trimming pared 1 base from V and 3 bases from J, leaving 8 bases between. The DNA for the CDR3 is TGTGCCAGCAGCTTGCAGGGAAACTACGAGCAGTACTTC. Amino acid sequence: CASSLQGNYEQYF. Combining the CDR3 with reference TRBV5-5 and TRBJ2-7 gives the whole variable domain DAGVTQSPTHLIKTRGQQVTLRCSPISGHKSVSWYQQVLGQGPQFIFQYYEKEERGRGNFPDRFSARQFPNYSSELNVNALLLGDSALYLCASSLQGNYEQYFGPGTRLTVT.

The chain links TRBV28 to TRBJ2-7, with 8 bases lining up with TRBD2. There are 15 residues in the CDR3. Germline CDR1 reads MDHEN; CDR2 reads SYDVKM. V dropped 3 bases and J dropped 2; count of bases not matched to a gene: 6. The CDR3 nucleotides read TGTGCCAGCAGTTTGTCTAGCGGGCCTACCTACGAGCAGTACTTC. Protein: CASSLSSGPTYEQYF.

This clone was observed a few times. The V gene is TRBV28, the J gene TRBJ2-3; no clear D. CDR3 size: 14 residues. Trimming left V 6 bases short and J 3 bases short, with 13 bases between. Germline loops: CDR1 MDHEN, CDR2 SYDVKM. CDR3 DNA: TGTGCCAGCAGCGCGCCCTCTGGGACAGATACGCAGTATTTT. It encodes CASSAPSGTDTQYF.

This chain uses TRBV10-2 with TRBJ2-1; the match to TRBD2 covers 11 bases. This CDR3 comprises 15 residues. V lost 7 bases and J lost 1; bases outside the gene matches: 3. Germline-derived CDR1 and CDR2 are WSHSY and SAAADI. CDR3 region: CASTRLAGSYNEQFF. The DNA of the CDR3 is TGCGCCAGCACCCGACTAGCGGGGTCCTACAATGAGCAGTTCTTC.

The chain carries TRBV29-1 and TRBJ2-1; D uncertain. This CDR3 is 12 amino acids long. The germline V gene has CDR1 SQVTM and CDR2 ANQGSEA. V shed 4 bases and J shed 6 bases, with 10 bases lying between them. This chain's CDR3 is CSVGFDGNEQFF. The CDR3 DNA is TGCAGCGTTGGGTTTGACGGCAATGAGCAGTTCTTC.

CDR3 in DNA: TGTGCCAGCAGCCCCGGACAGGGGCGCGTCGAGCAGTACTTC. Residues: CASSPGQGRVEQYF. The J gene is TRBJ2-7, the V gene TRBV7-9, with TRBD1 matching over 9 bases. Per the germline V gene, CDR1 is SEHNR and CDR2 is FQNEAQ (reference sequence). CDR3 length equals 14 residues. Trimming cost V 5 bases and J 6 bases; bases outside gene matches: 8.